This T cell receptor (beta chain) was profiled in a study of CD8 T cells in Susac syndrome. Trimming left V 7 bases short and J 2 bases short, with 11 bases between. The CDR3 contains 13 residues. CDR1 is MNHNY and CDR2 is SVGAGI in the germline V gene (reference sequence). RNA amounts of roughly 0.5 to 1 ug underwent reverse transcription with random hexamers. An immunoSEQ multiplex PCR generated amplified TCR beta CDR3 products spanning 54 Vbeta and 13 Jbeta. TCRdb called the immunoSEQ multiplex PCR reads again in MiXCR, with one record for every CDR3 protein. Among about 140,000 distinct CDR3 sequences, approximately 95% were seen once, and the ten largest hold over 0.07%. CD8+ and CD4+ T cells from blood underwent TCR beta sequencing, which was carried out in a high-throughput format. TEMRA cells were FACS-enriched, and CD8+ and CD4+ T cells were isolated negatively.

Sequenced sample: CD4+ T cells from PBMCs. The TCR sequence derives from a human donor in good health. This chain uses TRBV6-6 with TRBJ2-5; a weak D match, TRBD2 (7 bases). The DNA of the CDR3 is TGTGCCAGCACGGGGGGCCTACAAGAGACCCAGTACTTC. Its translation is CASTGGLQETQYF.